This T cell receptor beta chain was sequenced for a study of shared clonotypes between healthy human individuals. Study findings and constraints: Among donors, the sharing of clonotypes was expected to be influenced by sequencing depth.

As regards this clone: Its antigen is not identified.

This CDR3 has 15 residues. The germline CDR1 and CDR2 sequences are PRHDT and FYEKMQ (reference sequence). With 5 bases removed from V and 0 bases from J, the gap between germline ends came to 13 bases. Some clones are missing from TCRdb's copy, which holds only in-frame ones; the method was immunoSEQ multiplex PCR. Found here are fewer than 1 million clones, 95% to 97% of them singletons; the top ten hold less than 0.25%. Positively selected for CCR7, the CD45RO-negative cells used as naive CD8 cells excluded terminally differentiated effector memory CD45RA+ cells. The TCR sequence derives from a man aged 30 to 45 in good health. The chain joins TRBV13 to TRBJ1-2; TRBD1 is a possible D gene (6 bases). The source material was naive CD8+ T cells sorted from blood. CDR3: CASSDRTDANYGYTF. Written as DNA, the CDR3 is TGTGCCAGCAGCGACCGGACAGATGCTAACTATGGCTACACCTTC.